Listed below are T cell receptor beta chains from one sample, sequenced in a study of T cell changes during pregnancy in multiple sclerosis. The data were produced by immunoSEQ multiplex PCR, yet TCRdb's version contains in-frame clones alone and is incomplete. The data contain about 92,000 clones, 92% of them singletons. The sequences come from peripheral blood, collected in the first trimester of pregnancy. Receptor source: a female donor with multiple sclerosis, enrolled in a pregnancy study. The CDR3 runs from the conserved cysteine through the conserved F or W. A D gene is named only where the DNA matches it firmly. Rows may omit the clone size; those that give it use once, few, many or a size class.

clone_size: -; d_call: -; v_call: TRBV29-1; j_call: TRBJ1-2; cdr3_nt: TGCAGCGAGTGGACACCTAACTATGGCTACACCTTC; cdr3_aa: CSEWTPNYGYTF
clone_size: -; d_call: -; v_call: TRBV5-1; j_call: TRBJ2-7; cdr3_nt: TGCGCCAGCAGTTTTGCGGGTGGACAGTCCTACGAGCAGTACTTC; cdr3_aa: CASSFAGGQSYEQYF
clone_size: -; d_call: -; v_call: TRBV6-1; j_call: TRBJ2-1; cdr3_nt: TGTGCCAGCAGTGAGAGGACTCTCTCCTACAATGAGCAGTTCTTC; cdr3_aa: CASSERTLSYNEQFF
clone_size: -; d_call: TRBD2; v_call: TRBV25-1; j_call: TRBJ2-7; cdr3_nt: TGTGCCAGCAGTGAATGGACTAGCGGAGTCGAGCAGTACTTC; cdr3_aa: CASSEWTSGVEQYF
clone_size: -; d_call: -; v_call: TRBV5-1; j_call: TRBJ2-5; cdr3_nt: TGCGCCAGCAGCTTACAGGGAGAGACCCAGTACTTC; cdr3_aa: CASSLQGETQYF
clone_size: -; d_call: TRBD2; v_call: TRBV27; j_call: TRBJ2-3; cdr3_nt: TGTGCCAGCAGTCCCTCAACTAGCGGGAGGTCAGATACGCAGTATTTT; cdr3_aa: CASSPSTSGRSDTQYF
clone_size: once; d_call: -; v_call: TRBV11-2; j_call: TRBJ2-7; cdr3_nt: TGTGCCAGCAGCCCCTTCACTAGGGACGAGCAGTACTTC; cdr3_aa: CASSPFTRDEQYF
clone_size: -; d_call: TRBD2; v_call: TRBV25-1; j_call: TRBJ2-7; cdr3_nt: TGTGCCAGCTCAAGGGGAGGGCCGAGGCAGTACTTC; cdr3_aa: CASSRGGPRQYF
clone_size: -; d_call: TRBD1; v_call: TRBV5-4; j_call: TRBJ1-4; cdr3_nt: TGTGCCAGCAGCCCGACAGGGGGCTCTGAAAAACTGTTTTTT; cdr3_aa: CASSPTGGSEKLFF
clone_size: -; d_call: -; v_call: TRBV11-3; j_call: TRBJ1-4; cdr3_nt: TGTGCCAGCAGCTTAGATGGGGAGGAACTGTTTTTT; cdr3_aa: CASSLDGEELFF
clone_size: -; d_call: -; v_call: TRBV28; j_call: TRBJ1-1; cdr3_nt: TGTGCCAGCAGTTTGACAAGAGACCTTTACACTGAAGCTTTCTTT; cdr3_aa: CASSLTRDLYTEAFF
clone_size: -; d_call: TRBD2; v_call: TRBV10-3; j_call: TRBJ2-5; cdr3_nt: TGTGCCATCAGTGAGCTAGCGGGATTCGCGCAAGGAGAGACCCAGTACTTC; cdr3_aa: CAISELAGFAQGETQYF
clone_size: -; d_call: -; v_call: TRBV5-1; j_call: TRBJ2-5; cdr3_nt: TGCGCCAGCAGCTTGGGTGGAGGGGGCTCTGAAACCCAGTACTTC; cdr3_aa: CASSLGGGGSETQYF
clone_size: -; d_call: -; v_call: TRBV27; j_call: TRBJ2-3; cdr3_nt: TGTGCCAGCAGTTTAACCCTGGTTAGTACAGATACGCAGTATTTT; cdr3_aa: CASSLTLVSTDTQYF